Sequencing of this T cell receptor (beta chain) was carried out in a study of regulatory T cells in long-lasting Graves disease. Findings and caveats of the study: Peripheral blood was the sole material, not thyroid tissue.

Time point reported: newly diagnosed GD, antithyroid drugs for less than 3 months. PBMC RNA was the source of the TCR library. Staff drew approximately 9.9 milliliters of peripheral blood into EDTA tubes. With respect to this clonotype: Antigen unknown. A far larger clone differs by one base, so this is likely a read error.

Arm-PCR of CDR3 regions with iRepertoire HTBI primers generated TCR beta libraries. MiXCR, run by TCRdb on the multiplex PCR reads, gives a single entry per CDR3 protein. The table lists hundreds of thousands of distinct CDR3 sequences, roughly 16% of them singletons. The germline V gene encodes CDR1 SGHNT and CDR2 YENEEA. The CDR3 is 15 residues long. Trimming pared 3 bases from V and 2 bases from J, leaving 14 bases between. The clonotype comes from a female donor with Graves disease. Material: peripheral blood mononuclear cells (PBMCs), obtained at new diagnosis, from a patient treated with antithyroid drugs. The V gene is TRBV11-3, the J gene TRBJ2-7, with no clear D. The CDR3 loop is CASSFGQAVTYEQYF. In nucleotides, the CDR3 is TGTGCCAGCAGCTTTGGGCAGGCGGTGACCTACGAGCAGTACTTC.